The 14 T cell receptor beta chains below all came from one sample that was sequenced in a study of blood T cell repertoires in COVID-19. The repertoire was sequenced with immunoSEQ multiplex PCR; TCRdb's copy has only in-frame clones and lacks some. The sample records around 180,000 clones, more than 70% being singletons. The material sequenced was peripheral blood. These receptors all come from an older person with COVID-19, enrolled during active disease.

The CDR3 DNA reads as TGTGCCAGTAGGCTACTAGCGGCCGGTAACACCGGGGAGCTGTTTTTT. This sequence encodes CASRLLAAGNTGELFF. This chain links TRBV19 with TRBJ2-2, with 8 bases identical to TRBD2. This CDR3 contains 16 residues. Germline V lookup: CDR1 LNHDA, CDR2 SQIVND (reference sequence). The J segment lost 2 bases and the V segment lost 6 bases, leaving 8 bases of the junction unmatched. Using reference TRBV19 and TRBJ2-2 for the parts outside the CDR3, the full variable domain is DGGITQSPKYLFRKEGQNVTLSCEQNLNHDAMYWYRQDPGQGLRLIYYSQIVNDFQKGDIAEGYSVSREKKESFPLTVTSAQKNPTAFYLCASRLLAAGNTGELFFGEGSRLTVL.

CDR3 residues: CASSSGGGGASSTDTQYF. The DNA for the CDR3 is TGTGCCAGCAGCTCCGGGGGCGGGGGAGCCTCTAGCACAGATACGCAGTATTTT. The genes are TRBV5-4 and TRBJ2-3; D is possibly TRBD2 (7 bases). CDR1 is SGHNT and CDR2 is YYREEE in the germline V gene (reference sequence). Trimming pared 3 bases from V and 0 bases from J, leaving 20 bases between. CDR3 length equals 18 residues.

The V gene is TRBV6-5, the J gene TRBJ1-5, with D possibly matching TRBD1 (6 bases). The CDR3 has 13 residues. Between the trimmed V and J ends, which lost 6 bases and 6 bases, there was a span of 12 bases. Germline V gene data show CDR1 as MNHEY and CDR2 as SVGAGI. The chain's CDR3 is CASRGPGAQPQHF. The DNA for the CDR3 is TGTGCCAGCAGGGGGCCAGGGGCTCAGCCCCAGCATTTT.

The rearrangement links TRBV19 to TRBJ1-5; D possibly corresponds to TRBD1 (5 bases). Germline-derived CDR1 and CDR2 are LNHDA and SQIVND (reference sequence). Trimming stripped 4 bases from V and 0 bases from J, with 19 bases between. This CDR3 has 18 residues. CDR3 coding DNA: TGTGCCAGTAGTACCAAGAAAGGGGCGCGGGATAGCAATCAGCCCCAGCATTTT. The encoded protein is CASSTKKGARDSNQPQHF.

V is TRBV19 and J is TRBJ2-7; a weak D match, TRBD1 (6 bases). CDR3 length: 15 amino acids. Trimming took off 3 bases at V and 4 bases at J, with 16 bases between the two ends. CDR1 LNHDA and CDR2 SQIVND come from the germline V gene (reference sequence). As DNA, the CDR3 is TGTGCCAGTAGTATTCAGGCGGAAAGGGGGTACGAGCAGTACTTC. Protein sequence: CASSIQAERGYEQYF.

The rearrangement links TRBV5-1 to TRBJ1-1, with 8 bases fitting TRBD1. Unmatched junction bases numbered 9, after V lost 3 bases and J lost 5 bases. The CDR3 contains 15 residues. The germline gives CDR1 SGHRS, CDR2 YFSETQ. The DNA for the CDR3 is TGCGCCAGCAGCTCCTTGACAGGGGATAGTACTGAAGCTTTCTTT. Its translation is CASSSLTGDSTEAFF.

The sample holds a few counts of this clone. The chain combines TRBV12-3 or TRBV12-4 with TRBJ1-2; tentative D call: TRBD1 (6 bases). Trimming shortened V by 6 bases and J by 4 bases, and 12 bases separated the two germline ends. This CDR3 region has 13 residues. This chain's CDR3 is CASSYDRFYGYTF. The CDR3 nucleotides are TGTGCCAGCAGCTACGACAGGTTCTATGGCTACACCTTC.

The V and J genes are TRBV29-1 and TRBJ2-6; D is perhaps TRBD1 (6 bases). Trimming pared 0 bases from V and 0 bases from J, leaving 9 bases between. The CDR3 covers 16 residues. Per germline, CDR1 SQVTM and CDR2 ANQGSEA. This CDR3 is CSVEDRRGSGANVLTF. CDR3 bases: TGCAGCGTTGAAGATCGCAGGGGCTCTGGGGCCAACGTCCTGACTTTC.

The chain has TRBV4-1 and TRBJ2-2, with TRBD2 identical over 9 bases. Germline V gene sequence: CDR1 MGHRA, CDR2 YSYEKL. This CDR3 comprises 16 residues. The junction had 9 bases not matched to a gene; V was cut back by 3 bases and J by 7 bases. CDR3 region: CASSQGTSYGIGELFF. Here the CDR3 DNA reads TGCGCCAGCAGCCAGGGGACTAGCTATGGTATCGGGGAGCTGTTTTTT.

V and J are TRBV9 and TRBJ1-4; D unresolved. The CDR3 runs to 15 residues. V dropped 8 bases and J dropped 8 bases, with 22 bases sitting between them. Germline CDR1 and CDR2: SGDLS and YYNGEE. The CDR3 is CASSTHRGKDEKLFF. The CDR3 DNA is TGTGCCAGTTCAACCCACCGGGGTAAGGACGAAAAACTGTTTTTT.

The chain joins TRBV28 to TRBJ2-7; 10 nucleotides agree with TRBD2. Germline lookup yields CDR1 MDHEN and CDR2 SYDVKM. Trimming took 5 bases from V and 5 from J; bases not matched to a gene: 12. The CDR3 has 16 residues. The CDR3 bases are TGTGCCAGCAGTCCCCTTGGAGCTAGCGGGGGCAACGAGCAGTACTTC. This sequence encodes CASSPLGASGGNEQYF.

This clone was seen once. The rearrangement links TRBV2 to TRBJ2-7, with D perhaps TRBD1 (5 bases). This CDR3 is 12 amino acids long. V was pared by 4 bases and J by 7 bases, with 11 bases between. Germline CDR1 is SNHLY and CDR2 is FYNNEI. The CDR3 coding sequence is TGTGCCAGCAGTGTTGCAGGGCTTGAGCAGTACTTC. This translates into CASSVAGLEQYF. Together with reference TRBV2 and TRBJ2-7, the CDR3 gives the full variable domain: EPEVTQTPSHQVTQMGQEVILRCVPISNHLYFYWYRQILGQKVEFLVSFYNNEISEKSEIFDDQFSVERPDGSNFTLKIRSTKLEDSAMYFCASSVAGLEQYFGPGTRLTVT.

This chain connects TRBV11-2 to TRBJ1-5; D may be TRBD1 (6 bases). The germline V gene has CDR1 SGHAT and CDR2 FQNNGV. The CDR3 sequence is 19 residues long. V lost 4 bases and J lost 1, with 23 bases in between. The CDR3 DNA is TGTGCCAGCAGCTCCTCGTGGGGGGGGCCTCCAGCAAGCAATCAGCCCCAGCATTTT. The encoded protein is CASSSSWGGPPASNQPQHF.

V usage is TRBV10-3 and J usage is TRBJ2-3, with TRBD2 identical over 11 bases. CDR1 and CDR2 from the germline V gene are ENHRY and SYGVKD. The CDR3 spans 16 residues. Unmatched junction bases numbered 7, after V lost 6 bases and J lost 2 bases. The CDR3 nucleotides are TGTGCCATCAGCGGCGGGACTAGCGGAATCACAGATACGCAGTATTTT. Translated: CAISGGTSGITDTQYF.